The entry below describes one TCR beta chain. This record belongs to a study of blood T cell repertoires in COVID-19. Participants were aged about 18 to 95 years, lived in 24 US areas, and enrolled virtually. Cohort allocation depended upon clinical history that participants reported. In the original processing: Quantification of nucleated cells was approximated via reference gene primer amplification. Some clones are missing from TCRdb's copy, which holds only in-frame ones; the method was immunoSEQ multiplex PCR. The D gene and trimming were derived from the DNA, and the V and J assignments and clone size from that table. The sample includes more than 400,000 clones, 90% of them seen just once. V shed 8 bases and J 0 bases; nucleotides not matched to a gene: 0. Germline CDR1 SEHNR, CDR2 FQNEAQ (reference sequence). This CDR3 comprises 12 residues.

The chain combines TRBV7-9 with TRBJ2-7, with 8 bases that match TRBD2. The source of this sequence is a man younger than 30 who had recovered from COVID-19. The material sequenced was PBMCs or T cells enriched from blood (not recorded which). CDR3 DNA: TGTGCCAGCGGGACTAGCTCCTACGAGCAGTACTTC. Its translation: CASGTSSYEQYF.